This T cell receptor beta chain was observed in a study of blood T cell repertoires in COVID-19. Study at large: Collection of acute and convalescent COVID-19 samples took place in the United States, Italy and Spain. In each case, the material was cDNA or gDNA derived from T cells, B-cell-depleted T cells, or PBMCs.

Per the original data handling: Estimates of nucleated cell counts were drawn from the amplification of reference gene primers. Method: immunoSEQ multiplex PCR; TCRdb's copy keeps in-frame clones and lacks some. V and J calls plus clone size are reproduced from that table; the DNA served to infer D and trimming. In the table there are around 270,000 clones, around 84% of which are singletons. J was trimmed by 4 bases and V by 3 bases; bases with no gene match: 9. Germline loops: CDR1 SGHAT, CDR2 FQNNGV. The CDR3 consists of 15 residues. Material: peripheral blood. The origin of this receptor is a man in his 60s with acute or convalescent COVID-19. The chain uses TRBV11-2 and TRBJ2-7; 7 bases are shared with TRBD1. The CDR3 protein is CASSFYRGPDYEQYF. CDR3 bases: TGTGCCAGCAGCTTTTACAGGGGACCCGATTACGAGCAGTACTTC.